This record looks at one T cell receptor (beta chain) sequence and its context. The CDR3 extends over 13 amino acids. CDR1 GTSNPN and CDR2 SVGIG come from the germline V gene (reference sequence). Losses at the gene ends were 4 bases for V and 4 bases for J; bases not matched to a gene: 6. Method: immunoSEQ multiplex PCR; TCRdb's copy keeps in-frame clones and lacks some. The sample carries roughly 92,000 clones, approximately 90% recorded once. The data are from a study of T cells after somatic rescue of genetic block. Sample: peripheral blood mononuclear cells (PBMCs). The sequence was collected from a woman under 30. V gene TRBV30 combines with J gene TRBJ1-2; 7 bases fit TRBD1. CDR3 DNA sequence: TGTGCCTGGATACAGGGGAGAGCCTATGGCTACACCTTC. This encodes CAWIQGRAYGYTF. Based on the CDR3 plus reference TRBV30 and TRBJ1-2, the full variable domain is SQTIHQWPATLVQPVGSPLSLECTVEGTSNPNLYWYRQAAGRGLQLLFYSVGIGQISSEVPQNLSASRPQDRQFILSSKKLLLSDSGFYLCAWIQGRAYGYTFGSGTRLTVV.